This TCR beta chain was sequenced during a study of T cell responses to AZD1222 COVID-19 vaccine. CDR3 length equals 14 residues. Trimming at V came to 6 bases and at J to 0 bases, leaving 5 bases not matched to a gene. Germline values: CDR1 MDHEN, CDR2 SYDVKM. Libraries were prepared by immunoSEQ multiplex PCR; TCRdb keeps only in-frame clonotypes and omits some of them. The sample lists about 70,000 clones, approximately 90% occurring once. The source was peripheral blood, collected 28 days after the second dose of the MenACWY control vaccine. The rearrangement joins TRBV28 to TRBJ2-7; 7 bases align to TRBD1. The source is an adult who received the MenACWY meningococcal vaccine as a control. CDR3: CASRPGQTSYEQYF. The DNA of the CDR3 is TGTGCCAGCAGGCCGGGACAGACCTCCTACGAGCAGTACTTC.